The 13 T cell receptor beta chains presented below share a single source sample, sequenced in a study of OX40 agonist ivuxolimab in advanced cancers. Library construction relied on the immunoSEQ multiplex PCR assay. Sourced from immuneACCESS, this table was stored by TCRdb with only in-frame sequences that have V and J called. A share of the clones is absent; for the studies checked, an unresolved V gene accounts for under half, and the remainder has no known explanation. A total of 53,000 or so clones appear in this sample, 75% to 80% of them only once. Roughly 2.5% of the sample rests with the top ten. This specimen consisted of CD4+ or CD8+ T cells sorted from blood, obtained in a trial of the OX40 agonist ivuxolimab. The receptors were sampled from an adult with an advanced solid tumor such as melanoma, head and neck, liver or kidney cancer.

The rearrangement links TRBV5-6 to TRBJ1-5, with D tentatively TRBD1 (6 bases). Germline-derived CDR1 and CDR2 are SGHDT and YYEEEE. CDR3 length: 15 amino acids. With 0 bases removed from V and 3 bases from J, the gap between germline ends came to 10 bases. The DNA for the CDR3 is TGTGCCAGCAGCTTGGGACAGGTCTTCAATCAGCCCCAGCATTTT. This gives the protein CASSLGQVFNQPQHF.

This chain links TRBV30 with TRBJ2-1; the D gene is possibly TRBD2 (6 bases). V lost 2 bases and J lost 7, with 9 bases in between. Per germline, CDR1 GTSNPN and CDR2 SVGIG (reference sequence). The CDR3 loop spans 12 amino acids. CDR3 sequence reads: CAWSRRENEQFF. The CDR3 region has the DNA TGTGCCTGGAGTAGGAGGGAAAATGAGCAGTTCTTC.

The J gene is TRBJ1-5, the V gene TRBV2, with D maybe TRBD1 (5 bases). CDR1 SNHLY and CDR2 FYNNEI come from the germline V gene. CDR3 length: 11 amino acids. Between the trimmed V and J ends, which lost 6 bases and 8 bases, there was a span of 8 bases. In nucleotides, the CDR3 is TGTGCCAGCAGAAGGGGTAAGCCCCAGCATTTT. Its protein product is CASRRGKPQHF.

CDR3 protein: CASSLGQGAVGNTIYF. Written as DNA, the CDR3 is TGCGCCAGCAGCTTGGGGCAGGGGGCAGTTGGAAACACCATATATTTT. The V gene is TRBV5-1, the J gene TRBJ1-3, with 8 bases lining up with TRBD1. This CDR3 comprises 16 residues. Germline V gene data show CDR1 as SGHRS and CDR2 as YFSETQ. Trimming removed 0 bases from V and 3 bases from J; junction bases left unmatched: 5.

The V gene is TRBV5-1, the J gene TRBJ2-4; the D gene is possibly TRBD2 (6 bases). The CDR3 is 13 amino acids. CDR1 and CDR2 from the germline V gene are SGHRS and YFSETQ. Between the trimmed V and J ends, which lost 0 bases and 8 bases, there was a span of 9 bases. DNA for the CDR3: TGCGCCAGCAGCTTGGAAGGAGGGTACATTCAGTACTTC. It translates to CASSLEGGYIQYF.

V and J are TRBV19 and TRBJ2-2; TRBD1 might be the D (6 bases). Germline assignment: CDR1 LNHDA and CDR2 SQIVND (reference sequence). V was clipped by 7 bases and J by 4 bases, with 16 bases between them. The CDR3 has 15 residues. The CDR3 protein is CASKRGNRATGELFF. The CDR3 bases are TGTGCCAGTAAAAGAGGGAACAGGGCCACCGGGGAGCTGTTTTTT.

V gene TRBV30 combines with J gene TRBJ1-5, with D hard to call. CDR3 length: 14 residues. V lost 0 bases, J lost 6 bases, and 12 bases lay in between. Germline lookup yields CDR1 GTSNPN and CDR2 SVGIG (reference sequence). CDR3 sequence reads: CAWSVASGGQPQHF. CDR3 nucleotide sequence: TGTGCCTGGAGTGTAGCCTCGGGCGGTCAGCCCCAGCATTTT.

The V gene is TRBV9, the J gene TRBJ2-1, with unresolved D. In germline, CDR1 is SGDLS, CDR2 YYNGEE. Trimming removed 0 bases from V and 8 bases from J, with 15 bases in between. CDR3 length: 15 amino acids. CDR3 DNA sequence: TGTGCCAGCAGCGTAGTCCCCGGCAGGTACGATGAGCAGTTCTTC. Amino acids: CASSVVPGRYDEQFF.

CDR3 sequence: CSVGTGYTNTEAFF. Here the CDR3 DNA reads TGCAGCGTAGGGACAGGGTACACGAACACTGAAGCTTTCTTT. The rearrangement links TRBV29-1 to TRBJ1-1; TRBD1 matches 9 bases. Germline V CDR1 and CDR2: SQVTM, ANQGSEA. Trimming took 6 bases from V and 1 from J; bases not matched to a gene: 6. CDR3 size: 14 residues. Looking up the rest from reference TRBV29-1 and TRBJ1-1 gives the full variable domain: SAVISQKPSRDICQRGTSLTIQCQVDSQVTMMFWYRQQPGQSLTLIATANQGSEATYESGFVIDKFPISRPNLTFSTLTVSNMSPEDSSIYLCSVGTGYTNTEAFFGQGTRLTVV.

The V and J genes are TRBV7-9 and TRBJ2-7; D perhaps matches TRBD1 (6 bases). The CDR3 is 13 amino acids. Deletions cut 5 bases from V and 0 bases from J, with 8 bases between. Germline-derived CDR1 and CDR2 are SEHNR and FQNEAQ (reference sequence). The CDR3 DNA sequence: TGTGCCAGCAGCCGGGACAACTCCTACGAGCAGTACTTC. Translating gives CASSRDNSYEQYF.

The rearrangement joins TRBV19 to TRBJ1-5; no definite D call. Germline V CDR1 and CDR2: LNHDA, SQIVND (reference sequence). Trimming left V 3 bases short and J 0 bases short, with 9 bases between. The CDR3 runs to 15 residues. The CDR3 sequence: CASSIPHPSNQPQHF. CDR3 DNA: TGTGCCAGTAGTATCCCCCACCCTAGCAATCAGCCCCAGCATTTT.

V is TRBV7-3 and J is TRBJ2-3; the D is unclear. The V gene lost 1 base and the J gene lost 6 bases, with 8 bases spanning the gap. Germline CDR1 and CDR2: SGHTA and FQGTGA. The CDR3 contains 13 residues. In DNA form, the CDR3 reads TGTGCCAGCAGCTTAAACCCCCAGGATACGCAGTATTTT. Translated: CASSLNPQDTQYF.

This chain links TRBV11-3 with TRBJ2-2; D perhaps matches TRBD2 (5 bases). V was trimmed by 5 bases and J by 7 bases, leaving 8 bases between them. The CDR3 consists of 12 residues. The germline V gene encodes CDR1 SGHNT and CDR2 YENEEA. CDR3 protein: CASSPEDGELFF. The CDR3 bases are TGTGCCAGCAGCCCGGAGGACGGGGAGCTGTTTTTT.